Listed here is a single T cell receptor (beta chain). Its antigen remains unidentified. The data are from a study of cytomegalovirus exposure and HLA in healthy donors. CDR3 length equals 13 residues. Germline values: CDR1 MNHEY, CDR2 SMNVEV (reference sequence). V lost 3 bases, J lost 5 bases, and 7 bases lay in between. Broader study findings: Owing to their indistinguishability, certain V segments, notably TRBV6-2 and TRBV6-3, were excluded. For cytomegalovirus status, the classifier reportedly gave diagnoses with high specificity and sensitivity. There were a few CMV-associated chains whose specificity for CMV antigens was confirmed in vitro. In all likelihood, a cluster of highly shared sequence variants was a sequencing artifact.

Vbeta (60) and Jbeta (13) primers were used in the PCR. The protocol was immunoSEQ multiplex PCR, while the TCRdb copy is restricted to in-frame clones and leaves out a portion. Found here are over 90,000 clones, 60% to 80% of them singletons; the top ten hold around a fifth. The specimen sequenced was PBMCs. This receptor was identified in a woman aged 55-69 years in good health and CMV-seropositive. V and J are TRBV27 and TRBJ2-2, with unresolved D. The CDR3 spells CASSFSQTGELFF. The CDR3 DNA sequence: TGTGCCAGCAGTTTCTCTCAGACCGGGGAGCTGTTTTTT.